The present entry profiles one T cell receptor beta chain with its context. Germline lookup yields CDR1 MNHNY and CDR2 SVGAGI (reference sequence). The germline V and J ends were trimmed by 5 bases and 4 bases, with 17 bases remaining between them. The CDR3 is made up of 15 amino acids. This entry comes from a study of shared clonotypes between healthy human individuals. Assay used: immunoSEQ multiplex PCR; TCRdb lists only in-frame clones, some missing. The repertoire holds roughly 500,000 clones, roughly 80% seen once, with about 13% in the top ten. The TCR comes from a middle-aged woman in good health. Some clones in this sample may be carry-over from other donors' samples. Sequenced: PBMCs. V and J are TRBV6-6 and TRBJ1-2; D ambiguous. The CDR3 sequence: CASSMSRRKTYGYTF. Written as DNA, the CDR3 is TGTGCCAGCAGTATGTCGCGGAGAAAGACCTATGGCTACACCTTC.